Shown below are 13 T cell receptor beta chains from a single sample sequenced in a study of metastatic and nonmetastatic thyroid tumors. TCRdb reprocessed the PCR reads using MiXCR. The table lists approximately 74,000 clones, 13% to 15% of them singletons. All patients reached thyroid surgery having received no treatment beforehand. The sample comprised blood. All receptors derive from a male donor with papillary thyroid cancer or a benign thyroid nodule (not recorded which). Some clones in this sample may be carry-over from other donors' samples.

The table lists this clone with many counts. This chain uses TRBV6-2 or TRBV6-3 with TRBJ2-1; D may match TRBD1 or TRBD2 (5 bases each). The CDR3 has 14 residues. CDR1 MNHEY and CDR2 SVGEGT come from the germline V gene. V dropped 0 bases and J dropped 10 bases, with 13 bases sitting between them. DNA for the CDR3: TGTGCCAGCAGTTACTCCGGGGACGTGTCGGAGCAGTTCTTC. Its translation: CASSYSGDVSEQFF.

This CDR3 reads CASSHRGQGAREQYF. CDR3 sequence (DNA): TGTGCCAGCAGCCATAGGGGACAGGGGGCGCGGGAGCAGTACTTC. The chain carries TRBV3-1 and TRBJ2-7, with 12 bases matching TRBD1. The CDR3 is made up of 15 amino acids. V shed 3 bases and J 7 bases; nucleotides not matched to a gene: 7. CDR1 is LGHDT and CDR2 is YNNKEL in the germline V gene (reference sequence).

This clone was observed at least ten times. An end of the junction does not agree with germline; a read error may underlie this. The CDR3 loop is CASSEAQGPLSNRPQHF. The DNA for the CDR3 is TGTGCCAGCAGTGAAGCACAGGGGCCCCTTAGCAATCGGCCCCAGCATTTT. The chain joins TRBV2 to TRBJ1-5; 7 bases are a match to TRBD1. Germline CDR1 is SNHLY and CDR2 is FYNNEI. The CDR3 is 17 amino acids.

This chain links TRBV7-2 with TRBJ2-3, with TRBD1 as a possible D gene (6 bases). V gave up 3 bases and J gave up 2 bases, with 9 bases separating them. This CDR3 is built from 14 residues. Germline lookup yields CDR1 SGHTA and CDR2 FQGNSA. The CDR3 sequence is CASSFGQITDTQYF. As DNA, the CDR3 is TGTGCCAGCAGCTTCGGACAGATCACAGATACGCAGTATTTT.

This sequence joins TRBV6-1 and TRBJ1-1; D call uncertain. V lost 9 bases and J lost 4, with 12 bases in between. The germline CDR1 and CDR2 sequences are MNHNS and SASEGT. The CDR3 extends over 12 amino acids. CDR3 coding DNA: TGTGCCAGTACAAGGGAGGGCACTGAAGCTTTCTTT. Translating it yields CASTREGTEAFF.

This clone was counted between two and nine times. This may be a read error: a much more frequent sequence differs by one nucleotide. The chain carries TRBV30 and TRBJ2-5; weak D call: TRBD2 (5 bases). The germline gives CDR1 GTSNPN, CDR2 SVGIG (reference sequence). Trimming pared 2 bases from V and 5 bases from J, leaving 15 bases between. This CDR3 is built from 14 residues. CDR3 in DNA: TGTGCCTGGAGTCCCTGGAGCGGTGTGGAGACCCAGTACTTC. Translated: CAWSPWSGVETQYF.

This clone was picked up many times. This chain joins TRBV30 and TRBJ2-1; D not certain. Deletions cut 3 bases from V and 9 bases from J, with 9 bases between. CDR3 length equals 11 residues. The germline CDR1 and CDR2 sequences are GTSNPN and SVGIG (reference sequence). The CDR3 is CAWSKGTEQFF. The CDR3 nucleotides are TGTGCCTGGAGCAAGGGAACTGAGCAGTTCTTC.

Note on this clone: One end of the junction varies from germline; a read error may be responsible. The chain joins TRBV28 to TRBJ2-7; D not certain. Germline V gene data show CDR1 as MDHEN and CDR2 as SYDVKM. CDR3 length: 15 residues. The CDR3 region has the DNA TGTGCCAGCAGTTCTGGCGGTGCCCCTTTCTACGAGCATTACTTC. Translation gives CASSSGGAPFYEHYF.

This clone appeared many times. This specimen includes other DNA sequences encoding the same CDR3. The rearrangement links TRBV5-1 to TRBJ1-1, with 8 nucleotides matching TRBD1. Germline V gene data show CDR1 as SGHRS and CDR2 as YFSETQ. This CDR3 is built from 12 residues. V was clipped by 0 bases and J by 8 bases; unmatched bases: 0. CDR3 region: CASSLGDREAFF. CDR3 coding DNA: TGCGCCAGCAGCTTGGGGGACAGGGAAGCTTTCTTT.

As regards this clone: A junction boundary mismatches the germline segment, possibly from a read error. This sequence joins TRBV11-2 and TRBJ1-6, with unresolved D. The CDR3 totals 15 residues. The germline gives CDR1 SGHAT, CDR2 FQNNGV. CDR3: CASSLWASYNSPLHF. The CDR3 bases are TGTGCCAGCAGCTTGTGGGCTTCCTATAATTCGCCCCTCCACTTT. Drawing the rest from reference TRBV11-2 and TRBJ1-6, the complete variable domain is EAGVAQSPRYKIIEKRQSVAFWCNPISGHATLYWYQQILGQGPKLLIQFQNNGVVDDSQLPKDRFSAERLKGVDSTLKIQPAKLEDSAVYLCASSLWASYNSPLHFGNGTRLTVT.

A remark on this clone: Within the sample, other DNA sequences also encode this same CDR3. The chain has TRBV28 and TRBJ1-1; D may be TRBD1 (5 bases). The germline V gene encodes CDR1 MDHEN and CDR2 SYDVKM. Deletions cut 4 bases from V and 8 bases from J, with 23 bases between. The CDR3 is made up of 16 amino acids. The CDR3 loop reads CASSSHPGPGCTEAFF. As DNA, the CDR3 is TGTGCCAGCAGTTCTCACCCGGGGCCGGGGTGCACCGAAGCTTTCTTT.

The gene calls are TRBV20-1 and TRBJ2-7, with TRBD2 matching over 9 bases. Trimming at V came to 1 base and at J to 6 bases, leaving 10 bases not matched to a gene. The CDR3 is 15 residues long. Per germline, CDR1 DFQATT and CDR2 SNEGSKA (reference sequence). For the CDR3, the DNA is TGCAGTGCTAGAGTTAGCGGGAGTACCTCCGGCGAGCAGTACGTC. Translated, it gives CSARVSGSTSGEQYV.

This clone was seen repeatedly, ten times or more. No conserved phenylalanine or tryptophan ends this CDR3, so it is likely a read error. The V call is TRBV6-4, the J call TRBJ1-1, with unresolved D. Trimming cost V 0 bases and J 4 bases, with 9 bases left between them. The CDR3 has 14 amino acids. CDR1 MRHNA and CDR2 SNTAGT come from the germline V gene. The chain's CDR3 is CASSDSLWGTEAFL. As DNA, the CDR3 is TGTGCCAGCAGTGACTCCTTGTGGGGCACTGAAGCTTTCCTT.